This passage covers 22 T cell receptor beta chains from one sample sequenced in a study of shared clonotypes between healthy human individuals. The assay was immunoSEQ multiplex PCR, and TCRdb's table has in-frame clones only and misses some. This repertoire shows some 200,000 clones, approximately 62% found once; its top ten account for 10%. Sequenced input: memory CD4+ T cells sorted from blood. Subset noted: CD45RA-negative fraction. These receptors all come from a young man in good health.

This clone was observed a few times. Different DNA sequences within this sample yield the same CDR3. V gene TRBV6-5 combines with J gene TRBJ2-7, with a tentative D call TRBD1 (6 bases). CDR1 is MNHEY and CDR2 is SVGAGI in the germline V gene. Trimming took off 11 bases at V and 0 bases at J, with 11 bases between the two ends. This CDR3 has 12 amino acids. The CDR3 DNA sequence: TGTGCCTCCAGGGGCGGCTCCTACGAGCAGTACTTC. It yields the protein CASRGGSYEQYF.

This clone turned up a few times. The rearrangement uses TRBV10-2 and TRBJ2-1, with D possibly matching TRBD2 (5 bases). The germline gives CDR1 WSHSY, CDR2 SAAADI. The CDR3 is 14 amino acids. V was trimmed by 8 bases and J by 0 bases, leaving 11 bases between them. The CDR3 sequence is CASGDGLSYNEQFF. Written as DNA, the CDR3 is TGCGCCAGCGGGGATGGACTCTCCTACAATGAGCAGTTCTTC.

V usage is TRBV6-1 and J usage is TRBJ2-1; TRBD2 might be the D (5 bases). Germline V lookup: CDR1 MNHNS, CDR2 SASEGT. The CDR3 covers 15 residues. V dropped 2 bases and J dropped 7 bases, with 15 bases sitting between them. The CDR3, as DNA: TGTGCCAGCAGTGAAAGAGGGCAACTCCTAAATGAGCAGTTCTTC. Protein: CASSERGQLLNEQFF.

The chain joins TRBV5-4 to TRBJ2-7; TRBD1 aligns across 7 bases. CDR3 length: 15 amino acids. The ends lost 0 bases at V and 6 bases at J; junction bases unmatched: 9. Germline assignment: CDR1 SGHNT and CDR2 YYREEE (reference sequence). CDR3 residues: CASSLVGQSMVEQYF. The CDR3 DNA sequence: TGTGCCAGCAGCTTGGTGGGACAGAGCATGGTCGAGCAGTACTTC.

This clone was detected a few times. Other DNA sequences from this sample encode an identical CDR3 as well. V usage is TRBV7-2 and J usage is TRBJ1-2; the match to TRBD1 covers 7 bases. Germline values: CDR1 SGHTA, CDR2 FQGNSA. The CDR3 loop spans 14 amino acids. The V segment lost 5 bases and the J segment 8 bases; nucleotides outside the gene matches: 11. The CDR3 coding sequence is TGTGCCAGCAGCCAGAAGGCAGGGGGGCGGGGCTACACCTTC. The encoded protein is CASSQKAGGRGYTF.

The chain is built from TRBV6-1 and TRBJ1-4; D may be TRBD1 (6 bases). Trimming left V 4 bases short and J 8 bases short, with 14 bases between. The CDR3 runs to 14 residues. Germline V gene data show CDR1 as MNHNS and CDR2 as SASEGT. The CDR3 region is CASSGTGFLEKLFF. The CDR3 DNA sequence: TGTGCCAGCAGTGGAACAGGGTTCCTGGAAAAACTGTTTTTT.

In this sample, this clone turned up once. The chain is built from TRBV7-2 and TRBJ1-2; 7 nucleotides align to TRBD1. The CDR3 sequence is 15 residues long. Germline V gives CDR1 SGHTA, CDR2 FQGNSA. With V trimmed by 5 bases and J by 4 bases, 10 bases remained unmatched. CDR3 coding DNA: TGTGCCAGCAGCCCTCGGGACAGACTTCTCTATGGCTACACCTTC. Residues: CASSPRDRLLYGYTF.

This clone was seen a handful of times. The chain couples TRBV5-1 to TRBJ1-5; 10 bases line up with TRBD1. This CDR3 contains 14 residues. The V gene's germline CDR1 is SGHRS and CDR2 YFSETQ. Germline trimming cut 4 bases from V and 4 bases from J; bases unmatched to any gene: 2. The CDR3 reads CASSPGQGNQPQHF. The DNA of the CDR3 is TGCGCCAGCAGCCCGGGACAGGGGAATCAGCCCCAGCATTTT.

Remarks on this clone: An end of the junction does not agree with germline; a read error may underlie this. The chain joins TRBV19 to TRBJ1-5; no clear D. The CDR3 consists of 13 residues. Looked up from germline, CDR1 is LNHDA and CDR2 is SQIVND (reference sequence). For the CDR3, the DNA is TGTGCCAGTAGTATGTGGGCCGAATCAACCTACAATTTT. Its protein is CASSMWAESTYNF. Looking up the rest from reference TRBV19 and TRBJ1-5 gives the full variable domain: DGGITQSPKYLFRKEGQNVTLSCEQNLNHDAMYWYRQDPGQGLRLIYYSQIVNDFQKGDIAEGYSVSREKKESFPLTVTSAQKNPTAFYLCASSMWAESTYNFGDGTRLSIL.

The chain carries TRBV7-8 and TRBJ1-5, with 8 bases identical to TRBD1. With V trimmed by 5 bases and J by 5 bases, 11 bases remained unmatched. The CDR3 is made up of 16 amino acids. Germline V gene data show CDR1 as SGHVS and CDR2 as FQNEAQ. The CDR3 coding sequence is TGTGCCAGCAGCATTGACGGACAGGGAGGGGATCAGCCCCAGCATTTT. It translates to CASSIDGQGGDQPQHF.

The chain uses TRBV10-1 and TRBJ2-7; D remains unclear. CDR1 and CDR2 (germline): WNHNN, SYGVQD (reference sequence). The V end was cut by 2 bases, the J end by 6 bases, with 14 bases between. The CDR3 contains 14 residues. The DNA for the CDR3 is TGCGCCAGCAGTGAGACCGCGTCTAGGTCCGAGCAGTACTTC. It yields the protein CASSETASRSEQYF.

With respect to this clone: Compared with germline, one end of the junction differs, possibly owing to a read error. CDR3 bases: TGTGCCAGTAGTACGCCGGGGACAGGGCGGGTTACCTTC. Translated: CASSTPGTGRVTF. The genes are TRBV19 and TRBJ2-7; 9 bases are shared with TRBD1. CDR1 is LNHDA and CDR2 is SQIVND in the germline V gene (reference sequence). The CDR3 extends over 13 amino acids.

V and J are TRBV7-3 and TRBJ2-1, with 14 nucleotides matching TRBD2. V lost 2 bases and J lost 11; bases outside the gene matches: 23. The germline V gene encodes CDR1 SGHTA and CDR2 FQGTGA. The CDR3 totals 21 residues. CDR3 residues: CASSLFPSDQRTSGRTEKQFF. The CDR3 DNA follows: TGTGCCAGCAGCTTATTCCCATCAGACCAAAGGACTAGCGGGAGGACGGAGAAGCAGTTCTTC.

The rearrangement joins TRBV7-8 to TRBJ1-1; D is undetermined. Germline lookup yields CDR1 SGHVS and CDR2 FQNEAQ. The CDR3 is 11 amino acids. V was trimmed by 5 bases and J by 4 bases, leaving 5 bases between them. The CDR3 region is CASSPSTEAFF. DNA for the CDR3: TGTGCCAGCAGCCCCAGCACTGAAGCTTTCTTT. Full variable domain (remainder filled in from reference TRBV7-8 and TRBJ1-1): GAGVSQSPRYKVAKRGQDVALRCDPISGHVSLFWYQQALGQGPEFLTYFQNEAQLDKSGLPSDRFFAERPEGSVSTLKIQRTQQEDSAVYLCASSPSTEAFFGQGTRLTVV.

This clone was seen ten or more times. The rearrangement uses TRBV5-4 and TRBJ1-2; weak D call: TRBD1 (6 bases). Trimming cost V 3 bases and J 4 bases, with 13 bases left between them. Per the germline V gene, CDR1 is SGHNT and CDR2 is YYREEE (reference sequence). The CDR3 is made up of 14 amino acids. The CDR3 spells CASSSPQGSYGYTF. DNA for the CDR3: TGTGCCAGCAGCTCGCCGCAGGGGAGCTATGGCTACACCTTC.

The chain carries TRBV23-1 and TRBJ1-1, with 8 bases that match TRBD1. TRBV23-1 is labeled an ORF, and its function is uncertain. The CDR3 has 13 residues. V lost 3 bases to trimming and J lost 3 bases; unmatched junction nucleotides: 0. The CDR3 DNA reads as TGCGCCAGCAGTCACAGGGGGCACACTGAAGCTTTCTTT. Translating it yields CASSHRGHTEAFF.

This clone turned up a few times. The chain couples TRBV29-1 to TRBJ2-2; D could derive from TRBD1 or TRBD2 (5 bases each). The germline V and J ends were trimmed by 2 bases and 6 bases, with 16 bases remaining between them. This CDR3 has 15 residues. Germline V lookup: CDR1 SQVTM, CDR2 ANQGSEA. For the CDR3, the DNA is TGCAGCGTTGAATCGAGCGTGAGGGGTGCCGGGGAGCTGTTTTTT. This encodes CSVESSVRGAGELFF.

V is TRBV9 and J is TRBJ2-5; D is unresolved. From germline, CDR1 is SGDLS and CDR2 YYNGEE. With 0 bases removed from V and 2 bases from J, the gap between germline ends came to 11 bases. The CDR3 contains 15 residues. Written as DNA, the CDR3 is TGTGCCAGCAGCGTAGCCGGCAGGAGACAAGAGACCCAGTACTTC. It encodes CASSVAGRRQETQYF. The variable domain in full, completed from reference TRBV9 and TRBJ2-5, reads DSGVTQTPKHLITATGQRVTLRCSPRSGDLSVYWYQQSLDQGLQFLIQYYNGEERAKGNILERFSAQQFPDLHSELNLSSLELGDSALYFCASSVAGRRQETQYFGPGTRLLVL.

The rearrangement uses TRBV5-4 and TRBJ2-7; 13 bases line up with TRBD2. The germline V gene encodes CDR1 SGHNT and CDR2 YYREEE (reference sequence). Germline trimming cut 0 bases from V and 6 bases from J; bases unmatched to any gene: 6. The CDR3 spans 16 residues. CDR3 nucleotide sequence: TGTGCCAGCAGCTTGGCCAGGACTAGCGGGAGCGGCGAGCAGTACTTC. It codes for CASSLARTSGSGEQYF.

The chain joins TRBV11-3 to TRBJ2-1; D possibly corresponds to TRBD1 (6 bases). CDR1 is SGHNT, CDR2 YENEEA, per germline. Trimming shortened V by 5 bases and J by 7 bases, and 12 bases separated the two germline ends. The CDR3 sequence is 13 residues long. The CDR3 DNA reads TGTGCCAGCAGCCCCGACAGGCAGAATGAGCAGTTCTTC. This translates into CASSPDRQNEQFF. Complete variable domain (other parts from reference TRBV11-3 and TRBJ2-1): EAGVVQSPRYKIIEKKQPVAFWCNPISGHNTLYWYLQNLGQGPELLIRYENEEAVDDSQLPKDRFSAERLKGVDSTLKIQPAELGDSAVYLCASSPDRQNEQFFGPGTRLTVL.

This sequence joins TRBV9 and TRBJ1-1; a possible D gene is TRBD1 (5 bases). CDR1 and CDR2 (germline): SGDLS, YYNGEE. This CDR3 has 15 residues. Trimming took 0 bases from V and 5 from J, leaving 14 bases between them. As DNA, the CDR3 is TGTGCCAGCAGCGTAGATGGCAGGGAGAGGACTGAAGCTTTCTTT. This encodes CASSVDGRERTEAFF.

The chain has TRBV11-2 and TRBJ1-5; no definite D call. Germline V gene data show CDR1 as SGHAT and CDR2 as FQNNGV. Trimming stripped 5 bases from V and 1 base from J, with 6 bases between. The CDR3 extends over 13 amino acids. The CDR3 sequence is CASSPGSNQPQHF. The DNA of the CDR3 is TGTGCCAGCAGCCCCGGGAGCAATCAGCCCCAGCATTTT.